Detailed here is one T cell receptor (beta chain). A much larger clone differs by one base, so this may be a read error. TCR beta CDR3 region amplification was performed from RNA transcripts. HTBI primers were used for first-round RT-PCR of the TCR CDR3. TCRdb passed the multiplex PCR reads through MiXCR, listing each CDR3 protein once. The sample contains some 270,000 distinct CDR3 sequences, 10% to 15% of which appear only once. The data originate from a study of T cells in Graves' hyperthyroidism and ophthalmopathy. The material sequenced was blood. The receptor was derived from a woman aged 25 to 39 with Graves' hyperthyroidism that later progressed to Graves' ophthalmopathy.

As DNA, the CDR3 is TGTGCCGGCAGCCAAGGACGAAACACTGAAGCTTTCTTT. Its translation is CAGSQGRNTEAFF. The V and J genes are TRBV7-3 and TRBJ1-1; unclear D gene. The length of the CDR3 is 13 residues. Germline CDR1 SGHTA, CDR2 FQGTGA.